The present entry profiles one T cell receptor (beta chain) with its context. Its antigen remains unidentified. Assay used: immunoSEQ multiplex PCR; TCRdb lists only in-frame clones, some missing. The top ten hold roughly 22% of the sample, which has around 2,900 clones, roughly three quarters seen once. These data belong to a study of PD-1 blockade in classical Hodgkin lymphoma. The germline V gene has CDR1 MNHNS and CDR2 SASEGT. The CDR3 is 15 amino acids. V shed 1 base and J shed 2 bases, with 12 bases lying between them. General study findings and limits: TCR diversity at baseline was reported to be reduced in newly diagnosed patients relative to healthy donors.

Time point: newly diagnosed, previously untreated cHL patient sample. Applied to thawed PBMCs, magnetic negative selection was the method used to isolate CD8+ T cells. Untreated, newly diagnosed classical Hodgkin lymphoma PBMCs served for comparison. The rearrangement joins TRBV6-1 to TRBJ2-7; D remains ambiguous. The sample comprised CD8+ T cells from blood. This sequence originates from a human donor with classical Hodgkin lymphoma. The CDR3 loop is CASSEGLGLTYEQYF. The CDR3 nucleotides are TGTGCCAGCAGTGAAGGATTGGGTCTTACCTACGAGCAGTACTTC.